Included here is one T cell receptor (beta chain) sequence, with context. The target antigen is unknown. The data originate from a study of T cells in localized non-small cell lung cancer. The CDR3 totals 15 residues. From germline, CDR1 is SEHNR and CDR2 FQNEAQ (reference sequence). Trimming took 3 bases from V and 0 from J, leaving 9 bases between them. Here immunoSEQ multiplex PCR was the method, and the copy in TCRdb shows in-frame clones only, minus some. Counted here are 50,000 to 55,000 clones, approximately 83% occurring once; the ten biggest clones make up about 15%. General study points: A median of approximately 60 of the top 100 tumor clones appeared in adjacent lung, which was paired and uninvolved. Highest T cell clonality was seen in uninvolved adjacent lung, surpassing that measured in tumor.

The TCR comes from a man between 40 and 69 years old with stage III lung adenocarcinoma. The chain joins TRBV7-9 to TRBJ1-3; the D is unclear. Sample: peripheral blood mononuclear cells, taken before any cancer treatment. CDR3 DNA: TGTGCCAGCAGCTTTGACACCTCCTCTGGAAACACCATATATTTT. It translates to CASSFDTSSGNTIYF.